This T cell receptor (beta chain) was sequenced during a study of blood T cell repertoires in COVID-19. Whole-study context: Spain, Italy and the United States supplied samples that represented acute and convalescent COVID-19. The cDNA or gDNA used as material had been derived from T cells, B-cell-depleted T cells, or PBMCs.

The CDR3 has 15 amino acids. V dropped 2 bases and J dropped 6 bases, with 16 bases sitting between them. Germline CDR1 reads MNHEY; CDR2 reads SVGAGI. Per the authors' pipeline: Researchers report that nucleated cell counts were estimated from reference gene primer amplification. Measured with immunoSEQ multiplex PCR; TCRdb has only the in-frame clones, and not every one. From that table come the V and J calls and clone size; the DNA was used to work out D and trimming. The sample records approximately 66,000 clones, about 90% being singletons. V gene TRBV6-5 combines with J gene TRBJ1-1, with D perhaps TRBD1 (5 bases). The receptor was isolated from a human donor with active COVID-19. The donor label of this sample is uncertain. The sample comprised peripheral blood. The CDR3 DNA reads as TGTGCCAGCAGTTACCCATTGGAGGGGAAGGCTGAAGCTTTCTTT. This encodes CASSYPLEGKAEAFF.